This T cell receptor beta chain emerged from a study of T-cell reconstitution after alpha-beta-depleted transplantation in children. Unique molecular identifiers were incorporated during preparation of the TCRbeta library. Using its own MiXCR run on the PCR reads, TCRdb lists one record per CDR3 protein. The table lists 200,000 to 300,000 distinct CDR3 sequences, around 12% of them singletons. Germline V gene data show CDR1 as SQVTM and CDR2 as ANQGSEA. This CDR3 has 15 amino acids. With respect to this clonotype: One end of the junction fails to match germline, which may point to a read error.

V usage is TRBV29-1 and J usage is TRBJ2-4, with D possibly being TRBD1 (6 bases). The sample here was PBMCs from the stem cell graft donor, taken from the stem cell graft. This TCR came from a human donor who donated a stem cell graft to a child with acute lymphoblastic leukemia. The CDR3 sequence is CSVEGLFAGENSQYF. CDR3 nucleotide sequence: TGCAGCGTTGAAGGCCTCTTTGCAGGGGAGAACAGTCAGTACTTC.